The present entry profiles one T cell receptor beta chain with its context. Its target is unknown. TCRdb's table, derived via immunoSEQ multiplex PCR, lists solely in-frame clones and lacks some. The table has tens of thousands of clones, roughly 91% seen once. The V gene's germline CDR1 is LNHDA and CDR2 SQIVND (reference sequence). V was cut by 1 base and J by 0 bases, with 4 bases left in between. This CDR3 has 13 amino acids. The data are from a study of graft-versus-host responses after intestinal transplantation. Study information: Transplants given to recipients were multivisceral, liver-intestinal, or isolated intestinal.

Study results and caveats: GvH clonotypes were identified within recipient marrow, with a subset emerging first in ileum or blood. Graft-versus-host to host-versus-graft clonal ratios in allografts were high in patients with graft-donor T cell macrochimerism.

V gene TRBV19 combines with J gene TRBJ2-7; D remains unclear. The sequence came from a human donor who received an intestinal transplant. The sample consisted of unstimulated CD8+ T cells sorted from spleen or lymph node cells, taken before intestinal transplant. CDR3 loop: CASSIARSYEQYF. The CDR3, as DNA: TGTGCCAGTAGTATAGCCCGCTCCTACGAGCAGTACTTC. Filled out from reference TRBV19 and TRBJ2-7, the complete variable domain reads DGGITQSPKYLFRKEGQNVTLSCEQNLNHDAMYWYRQDPGQGLRLIYYSQIVNDFQKGDIAEGYSVSREKKESFPLTVTSAQKNPTAFYLCASSIARSYEQYFGPGTRLTVT.